The T cell receptor (beta chain) described here comes from a study of blood T cells in healthy people across ages. The authors isolated at least 6 million PBMCs per sample. Germline-derived CDR1 and CDR2 are SGHTA and FQGTGA. The CDR3 extends over 16 amino acids. Germline trimming cut 5 bases from V and 7 bases from J; bases unmatched to any gene: 8. Next came a second PCR, run for roughly 7 to 12 cycles, which used a sample-barcoded 5' primer along with a J-beta primer mix. A tag from a template-switch adaptor with 12 random nucleotides marked each cDNA molecule. TCRdb re-analysed the 5' RACE reads in MiXCR, keeping a single row per CDR3 protein. The table shows about 830,000 distinct CDR3 sequences, with approximately 65% occurring only once.

The chain links TRBV7-3 to TRBJ2-1, with 13 bases aligning to TRBD2. This sequence originates from a man younger than 40 in good health. Sequences were obtained from blood. This chain's CDR3 is CASSLTGLAGANEQFF. In DNA form, the CDR3 reads TGTGCCAGCAGCCTTACTGGACTAGCGGGGGCAAATGAGCAGTTCTTC.